This TCR beta chain originates from a study of T cell responses to AZD1222 COVID-19 vaccine. This clone was counted a few times. What it recognizes is unknown. Findings of the study overall: Within unmutated variant regions lay the reported targets of nearly half of spike-specific TCRs.

Only in-frame clones appear in the TCRdb table, and some are missing; sequencing was by immunoSEQ multiplex PCR. Of roughly 120,000 clones in the sample, approximately 88% were seen once. This CDR3 contains 17 residues. V was clipped by 1 base and J by 0 bases; unmatched bases: 6. The germline gives CDR1 LGHDT, CDR2 YNNKEL (reference sequence). The source of this sequence is an adult in good health. The V and J genes are TRBV3-1 (or the pseudogene TRBV3-2) and TRBJ1-1; 9 bases match TRBD1. The sequences come from peripheral blood, collected on day 0 of AZD1222 vaccination. CDR3 in amino acids: CASSQGDRGAMNTEAFF. The CDR3 DNA reads as TGTGCCAGCAGCCAAGGAGACAGGGGGGCGATGAACACTGAAGCTTTCTTT.